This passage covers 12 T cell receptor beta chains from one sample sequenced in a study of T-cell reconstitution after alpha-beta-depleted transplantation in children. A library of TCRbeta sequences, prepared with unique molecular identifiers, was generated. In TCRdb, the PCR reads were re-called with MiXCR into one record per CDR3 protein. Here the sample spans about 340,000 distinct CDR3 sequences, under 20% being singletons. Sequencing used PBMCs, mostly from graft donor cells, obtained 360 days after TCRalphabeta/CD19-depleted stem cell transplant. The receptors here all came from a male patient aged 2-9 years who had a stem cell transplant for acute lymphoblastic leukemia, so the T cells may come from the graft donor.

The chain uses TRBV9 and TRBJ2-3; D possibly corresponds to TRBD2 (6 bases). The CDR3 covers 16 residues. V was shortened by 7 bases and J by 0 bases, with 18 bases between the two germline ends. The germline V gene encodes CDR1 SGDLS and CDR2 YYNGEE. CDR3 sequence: CASSLSGGTSTDTQYF. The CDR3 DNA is TGTGCCAGCTCACTCAGCGGTGGGACTAGCACAGATACGCAGTATTTT.

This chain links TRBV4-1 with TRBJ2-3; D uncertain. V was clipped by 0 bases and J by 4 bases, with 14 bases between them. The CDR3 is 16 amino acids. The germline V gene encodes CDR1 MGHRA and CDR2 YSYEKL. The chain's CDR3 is CASSQDAVLGSDTQYF. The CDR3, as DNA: TGCGCCAGCAGCCAAGATGCGGTACTCGGCTCAGATACGCAGTATTTT.

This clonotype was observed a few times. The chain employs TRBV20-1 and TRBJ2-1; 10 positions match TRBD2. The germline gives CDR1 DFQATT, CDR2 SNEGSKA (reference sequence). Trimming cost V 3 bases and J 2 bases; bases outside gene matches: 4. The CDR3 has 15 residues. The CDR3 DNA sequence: TGCAGTGCTAGTCTCCTAGCGGGAGCCTACAATGAGCAGTTCTTC. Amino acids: CSASLLAGAYNEQFF.

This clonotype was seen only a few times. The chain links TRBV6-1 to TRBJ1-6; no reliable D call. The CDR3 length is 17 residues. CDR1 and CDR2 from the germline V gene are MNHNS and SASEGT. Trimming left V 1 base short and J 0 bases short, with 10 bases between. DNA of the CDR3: TGTGCCAGCAGTGAAGATCTGATACACTCCTATAATTCACCCCTCCACTTT. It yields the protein CASSEDLIHSYNSPLHF.

This CDR3 reads CASSHRQGEGWEQYF. The CDR3 DNA reads TGCGCCAGCAGCCACCGACAGGGGGAAGGTTGGGAGCAGTACTTC. The chain couples TRBV4-3 to TRBJ2-7, with 9 bases that match TRBD1. The V and J ends lost 3 bases and 7 bases, in that order; junction bases with no gene match: 10. CDR3 size: 15 residues. CDR1 and CDR2 (germline): LGHNA, YSLEER.

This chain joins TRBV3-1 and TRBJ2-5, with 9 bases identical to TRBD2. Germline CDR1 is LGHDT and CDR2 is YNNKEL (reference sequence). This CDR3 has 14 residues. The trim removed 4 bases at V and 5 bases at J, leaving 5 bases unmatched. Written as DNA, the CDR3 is TGTGCCAGCAGCCCCGGGACTAGCTGGGAGACCCAGTACTTC. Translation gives CASSPGTSWETQYF.

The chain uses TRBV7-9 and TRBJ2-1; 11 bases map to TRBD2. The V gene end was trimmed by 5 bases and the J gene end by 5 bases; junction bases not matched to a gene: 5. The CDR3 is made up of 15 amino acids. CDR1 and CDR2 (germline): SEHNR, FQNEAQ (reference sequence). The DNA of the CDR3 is TGTGCCAGCAGCGCGGGACTAGCGGCGAACAATGAGCAGTTCTTC. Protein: CASSAGLAANNEQFF.

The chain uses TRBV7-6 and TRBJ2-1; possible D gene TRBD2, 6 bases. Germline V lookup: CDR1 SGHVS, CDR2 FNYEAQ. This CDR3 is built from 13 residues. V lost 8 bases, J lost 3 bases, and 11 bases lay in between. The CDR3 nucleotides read TGTGCCAGCTCTGGCGGGATCTACAATGAGCAGTTCTTC. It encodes CASSGGIYNEQFF.

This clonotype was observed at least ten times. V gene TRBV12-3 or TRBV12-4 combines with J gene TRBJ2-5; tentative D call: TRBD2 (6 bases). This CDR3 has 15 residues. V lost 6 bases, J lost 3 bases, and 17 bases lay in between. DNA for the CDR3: TGTGCCAGCAGCAAATCCGGGACTGCGAAAGAGACCCAGTACTTC. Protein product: CASSKSGTAKETQYF.

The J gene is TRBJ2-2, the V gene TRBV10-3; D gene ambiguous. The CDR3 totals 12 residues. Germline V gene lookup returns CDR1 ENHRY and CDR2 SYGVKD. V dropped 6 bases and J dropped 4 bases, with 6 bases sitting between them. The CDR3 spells CAISTTTGELFF. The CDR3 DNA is TGTGCCATCAGCACAACCACCGGGGAGCTGTTTTTT.

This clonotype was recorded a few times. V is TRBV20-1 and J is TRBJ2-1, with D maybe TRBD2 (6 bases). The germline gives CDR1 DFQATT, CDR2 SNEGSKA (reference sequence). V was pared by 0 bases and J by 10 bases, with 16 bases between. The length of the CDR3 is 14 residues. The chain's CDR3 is CSARDTAGPREQFF. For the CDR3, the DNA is TGCAGTGCTAGAGATACAGCGGGCCCTCGAGAGCAGTTCTTC.

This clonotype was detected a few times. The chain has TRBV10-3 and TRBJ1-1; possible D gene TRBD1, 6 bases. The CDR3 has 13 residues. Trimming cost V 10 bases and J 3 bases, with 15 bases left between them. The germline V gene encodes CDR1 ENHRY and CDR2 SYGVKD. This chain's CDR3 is CATRGGWDTEAFF. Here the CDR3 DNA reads TGTGCCACCCGAGGGGGGTGGGACACTGAAGCTTTCTTT.